Sequencing of this T cell receptor (beta chain) was carried out in a study of human T cells and chemical hapten exposure. General study results and limits: TCRs whose frequency exceeded 1 in 1000 remained the same following DPC sensitization. Having alopecia, the donors may differ immunologically from healthy people.

As for time point: patch test 1, 2 weeks after DPC sensitization. Regarding treatment: therapeutic diphenylcyclopropenone sensitization with weekly scalp DPC. For the library, individual cDNA molecules each received unique molecular identifiers. TCRdb analysed the RACE reads with MiXCR anew, one entry per CDR3 protein. The sample shows about 120,000 distinct CDR3 sequences, about an eighth of them seen only once. The germline gives CDR1 ENHRY, CDR2 SYGVKD. V shed 6 bases, J shed 5 bases, and the junction held 11 bases outside the gene matches. The CDR3 loop spans 15 amino acids. About this clonotype: Antigen: not known.

The source is a man aged 18 to 30 with alopecia areata. Some clones in this sample may be carry-over from other donors' samples. This specimen consisted of whole blood, obtained in connection with sensitization to the hapten diphenylcyclopropenone (DPC). The V gene is TRBV10-3, the J gene TRBJ2-5; 8 positions match TRBD1. The CDR3 spells CAIRPGQGDRETQYF. The CDR3 region has the DNA TGTGCCATCAGACCTGGACAGGGCGATCGGGAGACCCAGTACTTC.